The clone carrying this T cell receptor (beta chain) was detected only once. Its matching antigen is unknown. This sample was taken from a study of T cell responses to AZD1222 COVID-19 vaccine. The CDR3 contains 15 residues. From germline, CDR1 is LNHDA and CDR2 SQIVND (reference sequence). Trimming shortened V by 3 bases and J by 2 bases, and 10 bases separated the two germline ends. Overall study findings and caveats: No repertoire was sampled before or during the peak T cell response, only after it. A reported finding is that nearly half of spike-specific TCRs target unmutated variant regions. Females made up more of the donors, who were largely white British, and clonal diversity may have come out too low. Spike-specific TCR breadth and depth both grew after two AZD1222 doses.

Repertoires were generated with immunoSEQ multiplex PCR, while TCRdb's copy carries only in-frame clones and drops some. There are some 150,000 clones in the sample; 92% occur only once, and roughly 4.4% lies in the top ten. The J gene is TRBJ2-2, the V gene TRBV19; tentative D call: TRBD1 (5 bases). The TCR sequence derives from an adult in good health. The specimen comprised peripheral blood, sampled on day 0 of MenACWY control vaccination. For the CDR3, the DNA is TGTGCCAGTAGTATTCTCGGACAAAACACCGGGGAGCTGTTTTTT. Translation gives CASSILGQNTGELFF.